The entry that follows covers one TCR beta chain sequence. The antigen it recognizes is unknown. Base qualities are not provided; no much larger clone lies one nucleotide away. Each clonotype received, on average, approximately 9.9x coverage in deep resolution sequencing performed on a MiSeq, where the target depth lay between 1 in 1 million and 1 in 200,000 T cells. The immunoSEQ hsTCRB Kit was used to generate TCR beta libraries. The paper's processing steps were these. The data were analyzed with ImmunoSEQ Analyzer and ImmunoSEQ Data Assistant, and V, D and J gene assignments followed IMGT definitions. Clonality, which ranges from 0 to 1, was calculated as one minus the normalized Shannon entropy of productive rearrangement frequencies. Public clonotype analysis was restricted to overrepresented clonotypes comprising at least 0.05% of each patient's repertoire. Roughly 13 age-matched healthy donor repertoires from immuneACCESS were used as controls for clonality. TCRdb holds this immuneACCESS table with in-frame rearrangements only. Some clones are missing; in checked studies, unresolved V genes explain under half, and the rest has no known cause. D and trimming come from the DNA, and the V and J calls and clone size come from that table. This sample gives approximately 84,000 clones in total; 79% of them show up just once. The ten largest clones take up approximately 4.4% of the sample.

These data are taken from a study of cytotoxic CD8 clonotypes in ibrutinib-treated CLL (dated by TCRdb to about 2021). In terms of the full investigation: The cohort included roughly 15 treatment-naive and 11 to 12 relapsed/refractory patients; under 18 were IGHV unmutated. Partial responses were observed in about 24 patients and complete responses in 2; after a median follow-up of around 68 months, remission was maintained in some 14 patients and progression was observed in approximately 12. Samples at response were collected after a median of about 12 months of treatment, with a range of roughly 6 to 40 months. On average, each sample yielded some 250,000 productive templates and tens of thousands of productive rearrangements. Of the roughly 86 people in the trial, about two dozen had longitudinal samples available. Cryopreserved peripheral blood mononuclear cells were collected at three points: before therapy, at response, and at either sustained remission or disease progression. All remission and progressive disease samples were collected while patients were still receiving ibrutinib. Overall study results and their limits: Baseline clonality was found to be higher than that of age-matched healthy donors and was strongly correlated with circulating CD8+ T-cell counts. An increase in clonality was observed at ibrutinib response, with clonality remaining stable during sustained remission and falling back toward baseline at progression. Public clonotypes were rare and either shrank or stayed stable during treatment, and the rise in clonality at ibrutinib response reflected expansion of private clonotypes. Sampling times were not matched between patients in sustained remission and patients whose disease was progressing, and lymph node repertoires were not examined.

Per the publication, the time point label means: 12 to 13 months on ibrutinib. Roughly 2 micrograms of genomic DNA were extracted from cryopreserved PBMCs for TCR beta library preparation. Longitudinal blood samples from CLL patients on ibrutinib monotherapy underwent high-throughput TCR beta sequencing. The patients took part in an open-label, single-center phase 2 trial of ibrutinib monotherapy. Sequencing used PBMCs, obtained after 12 months of ibrutinib treatment. The TCR originated in a human donor with chronic lymphocytic leukemia.

The encoded CDR3 is CASSPRSPVGVMDTEAFF. The DNA sequence reads TGTGCCAGCTCACCAAGATCCCCGGTCGGGGTGATGGACACTGAAGCTTTCTTT. The chain links TRBV18 with TRBJ1-1; no confident D gene assignment can be made. Spanning cysteine to phenylalanine, the CDR3 consists of 18 amino acids. Only CDR3 DNA is held: 54 bases, read in frame from base 1. V and J are truncated by 2 bases and 3 bases respectively, leaving an intervening sequence of 22 bases. For CDR1 and CDR2, the germline V gene lists KGHSH and LQKENI.